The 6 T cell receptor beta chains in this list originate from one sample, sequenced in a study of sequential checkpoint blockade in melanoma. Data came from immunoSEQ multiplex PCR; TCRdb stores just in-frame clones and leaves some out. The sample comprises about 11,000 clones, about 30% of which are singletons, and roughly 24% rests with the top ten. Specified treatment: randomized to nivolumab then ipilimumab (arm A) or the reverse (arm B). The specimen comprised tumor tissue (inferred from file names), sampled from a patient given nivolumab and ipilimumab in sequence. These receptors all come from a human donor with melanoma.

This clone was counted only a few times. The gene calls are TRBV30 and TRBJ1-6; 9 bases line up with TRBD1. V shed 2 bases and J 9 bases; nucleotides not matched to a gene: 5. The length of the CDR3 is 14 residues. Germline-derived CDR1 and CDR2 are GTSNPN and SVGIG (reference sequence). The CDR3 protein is CAWSSGQGGSPLHF. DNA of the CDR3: TGTGCCTGGAGTTCGGGACAGGGCGGTTCACCCCTCCACTTT.

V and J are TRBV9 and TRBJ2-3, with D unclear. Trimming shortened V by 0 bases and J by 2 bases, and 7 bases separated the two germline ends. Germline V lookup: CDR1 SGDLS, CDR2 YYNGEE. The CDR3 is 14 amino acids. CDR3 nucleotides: TGTGCCAGCAGCGTAGAGCTCCTCACAGATACGCAGTATTTT. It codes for CASSVELLTDTQYF. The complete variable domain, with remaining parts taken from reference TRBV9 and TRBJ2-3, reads DSGVTQTPKHLITATGQRVTLRCSPRSGDLSVYWYQQSLDQGLQFLIQYYNGEERAKGNILERFSAQQFPDLHSELNLSSLELGDSALYFCASSVELLTDTQYFGPGTRLTVL.

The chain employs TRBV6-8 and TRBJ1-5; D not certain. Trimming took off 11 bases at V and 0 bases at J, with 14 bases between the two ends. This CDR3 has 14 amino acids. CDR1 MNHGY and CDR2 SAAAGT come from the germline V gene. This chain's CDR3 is CAARHPDSNQPQHF. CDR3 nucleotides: TGTGCCGCGAGACATCCTGATAGCAATCAGCCCCAGCATTTT.

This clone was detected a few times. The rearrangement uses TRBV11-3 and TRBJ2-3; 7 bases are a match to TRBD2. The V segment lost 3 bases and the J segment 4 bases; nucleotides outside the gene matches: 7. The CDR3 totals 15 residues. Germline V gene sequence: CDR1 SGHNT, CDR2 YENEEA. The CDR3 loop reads CASSLSLAVSDTQYF. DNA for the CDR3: TGTGCCAGCAGCTTGTCGCTAGCGGTGTCAGATACGCAGTATTTT. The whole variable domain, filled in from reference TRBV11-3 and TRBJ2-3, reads EAGVVQSPRYKIIEKKQPVAFWCNPISGHNTLYWYLQNLGQGPELLIRYENEEAVDDSQLPKDRFSAERLKGVDSTLKIQPAELGDSAVYLCASSLSLAVSDTQYFGPGTRLTVL.

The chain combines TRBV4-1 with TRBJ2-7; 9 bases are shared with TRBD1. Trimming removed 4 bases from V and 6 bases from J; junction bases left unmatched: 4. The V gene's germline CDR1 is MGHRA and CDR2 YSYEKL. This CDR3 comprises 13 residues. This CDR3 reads CASSPRQGVEQYF. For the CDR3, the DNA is TGCGCCAGCAGCCCCCGACAGGGGGTCGAGCAGTACTTC.

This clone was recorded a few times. CDR3 sequence: CASSVGSGGPTGELFF. For the CDR3, the DNA is TGTGCCAGCAGCGTAGGCTCGGGGGGCCCCACCGGGGAGCTGTTTTTT. V is TRBV9 and J is TRBJ2-2; TRBD2 might be the D (7 bases). CDR1 is SGDLS and CDR2 is YYNGEE in the germline V gene. The CDR3 spans 16 residues. The V end lost 0 bases, the J end lost 4 bases, and 13 bases lay between the germline ends.